This entry lists 18 T cell receptor beta chains sequenced from one sample in a study of T-cell reconstitution after alpha-beta-depleted transplantation in children. Preparation of the TCRbeta library used unique molecular identifiers. TCRdb ran MiXCR on the PCR reads and lists one entry per CDR3 protein. The sample yields some 340,000 distinct CDR3 sequences, about 9.4% seen once. The sequenced sample was PBMCs from the stem cell graft donor, obtained from the stem cell graft. The receptors here all came from a human donor who donated a stem cell graft to a child with acute lymphoblastic leukemia.

This clonotype came up many times. The CDR3 loop reads CSALYGGGAYNEQFF. Written as DNA, the CDR3 is TGCAGTGCCCTCTACGGTGGAGGCGCCTACAATGAGCAGTTCTTC. The rearrangement uses TRBV20-1 and TRBJ2-1, with a possible D match to TRBD2 (5 bases). Germline V gives CDR1 DFQATT, CDR2 SNEGSKA (reference sequence). This CDR3 region has 15 residues. Trimming took 6 bases from V and 2 from J, leaving 17 bases between them.

This clonotype came up a few times. The chain joins TRBV9 to TRBJ2-1, with unresolved D. Germline V gene lookup returns CDR1 SGDLS and CDR2 YYNGEE. Trimming pared 0 bases from V and 2 bases from J, leaving 6 bases between. This CDR3 spans 14 amino acids. The DNA for the CDR3 is TGTGCCAGCAGCGTAGTCGGAGCCTACAATGAGCAGTTCTTC. It translates to CASSVVGAYNEQFF.

This clonotype occurred a few times. This chain connects TRBV20-1 to TRBJ2-7; no firm D call. This CDR3 has 15 amino acids. CDR1 and CDR2 (germline): DFQATT, SNEGSKA (reference sequence). Trimming cost V 3 bases and J 0 bases, with 15 bases left between them. The CDR3 protein is CSARSGGGNSYEQYF. DNA of the CDR3: TGCAGTGCTAGGTCCGGCGGCGGCAACTCCTACGAGCAGTACTTC.

V gene TRBV4-3 combines with J gene TRBJ2-1; D might be TRBD2 (5 bases). Germline values: CDR1 LGHNA, CDR2 YSLEER. This CDR3 is built from 15 residues. V lost 1 base and J lost 3, with 10 bases in between. The CDR3 nucleotides are TGCGCCAGCAGCCAAGGGCGGGTTGGCTACAATGAGCAGTTCTTC. Protein: CASSQGRVGYNEQFF.

This clonotype occurred many times. The V gene is TRBV14, the J gene TRBJ1-2; TRBD1 is a possible D gene (6 bases). The CDR3 contains 14 residues. V gave up 3 bases and J gave up 7 bases, with 15 bases separating them. Germline lookup yields CDR1 SGHDN and CDR2 FVKESK. CDR3 DNA: TGTGCCAGCAGCCAGGAAGGGGGGGCGCTTGGCTACACCTTC. This translates into CASSQEGGALGYTF.

V gene TRBV10-3 combines with J gene TRBJ2-5, with D unclear. V dropped 3 bases and J dropped 3 bases, with 5 bases sitting between them. This CDR3 has 12 residues. Germline CDR1 is ENHRY and CDR2 is SYGVKD. CDR3 sequence (DNA): TGTGCCATCAGTGACCAGAAAGAGACCCAGTACTTC. Protein: CAISDQKETQYF.

The V and J genes are TRBV5-1 and TRBJ2-1; no definite D call. Germline assignment: CDR1 SGHRS and CDR2 YFSETQ. The ends were cut back, 0 bases at V and 4 bases at J, with 11 bases in the middle. CDR3 length: 15 residues. In DNA form, the CDR3 reads TGCGCCAGCAGCTTGGAACACCCGGGTTACAATGAGCAGTTCTTC. Translation: CASSLEHPGYNEQFF.

The chain carries TRBV7-9 and TRBJ2-7, with D perhaps TRBD1 (5 bases). Germline assignment: CDR1 SEHNR and CDR2 FQNEAQ (reference sequence). V was trimmed by 5 bases and J by 2 bases, leaving 10 bases between them. The CDR3 sequence is 13 residues long. As DNA, the CDR3 is TGTGCCAGCAGCCCGACAGTCCCCTACGAGCAGTACTTC. This gives the protein CASSPTVPYEQYF.

The chain couples TRBV7-3 to TRBJ2-3; TRBD2 agrees at 8 bases. The CDR3 extends over 15 amino acids. The germline V gene encodes CDR1 SGHTA and CDR2 FQGTGA. Unmatched junction bases numbered 4, after V lost 2 bases and J lost 3 bases. The CDR3 protein is CASSLLGGRTDTQYF. DNA of the CDR3: TGTGCCAGCAGCTTATTAGGCGGGAGGACAGATACGCAGTATTTT.

This clonotype was recorded a few times. The chain employs TRBV28 and TRBJ1-2, with 7 nucleotides matching TRBD1. There are 15 residues in the CDR3. V shed 1 base and J 4 bases; nucleotides not matched to a gene: 6. The germline V gene encodes CDR1 MDHEN and CDR2 SYDVKM. The CDR3 is CASSLYPGQLYGYTF. DNA for the CDR3: TGTGCCAGCAGTTTATATCCGGGACAGCTCTATGGCTACACCTTC.

This clonotype was observed at least ten times. V usage is TRBV27 and J usage is TRBJ1-5; D is unresolved. The CDR3 length is 14 residues. The V and J ends lost 1 base and 4 bases respectively, with 8 bases between them. Germline V gives CDR1 MNHEY, CDR2 SMNVEV (reference sequence). CDR3 residues: CASSLYASNQPQHF. As DNA, the CDR3 is TGTGCCAGCAGTTTATATGCCAGTAATCAGCCCCAGCATTTT.

This clonotype was recorded a few times. The genes are TRBV12-3 or TRBV12-4 and TRBJ2-7; no firm D call. Trimming removed 7 bases from V and 6 bases from J, with 19 bases in between. The CDR3 covers 14 residues. The CDR3 DNA reads as TGTGCCAGCACCGGAAGACCAGGCGTACTCGAGCAGTACTTC. Encoded protein: CASTGRPGVLEQYF.

This clonotype was counted between two and nine times. V usage is TRBV9 and J usage is TRBJ2-7, with 7 bases lining up with TRBD2. The germline V gene encodes CDR1 SGDLS and CDR2 YYNGEE. V was pared by 0 bases and J by 0 bases, with 3 bases of the junction left unmatched. The CDR3 contains 15 residues. The CDR3 coding sequence is TGTGCCAGCAGCGTAGACGGGGGGTCCTCCTACGAGCAGTACTTC. This gives the protein CASSVDGGSSYEQYF. The variable domain in full, with the rest retrieved from reference TRBV9 and TRBJ2-7, is DSGVTQTPKHLITATGQRVTLRCSPRSGDLSVYWYQQSLDQGLQFLIQYYNGEERAKGNILERFSAQQFPDLHSELNLSSLELGDSALYFCASSVDGGSSYEQYFGPGTRLTVT.

This clonotype was observed a handful of times. The rearrangement joins TRBV11-3 to TRBJ2-1, with TRBD2 as a possible D gene (5 bases). Germline V gene lookup returns CDR1 SGHNT and CDR2 YENEEA. This CDR3 comprises 14 residues. V was cut by 0 bases and J by 3 bases, with 6 bases left in between. CDR3: CASSLDRDYNEQFF. The CDR3 region has the DNA TGTGCCAGCAGCTTAGATCGGGACTACAATGAGCAGTTCTTC.

V usage is TRBV12-3 or TRBV12-4 and J usage is TRBJ2-1; TRBD2 might be the D (6 bases). CDR3 length equals 12 residues. Trimming removed 2 bases from V and 9 bases from J, with 8 bases in between. The DNA for the CDR3 is TGTGCCAGCAGTTTAACTAGCCCTGAGCAGTTCTTC. Translated: CASSLTSPEQFF.

J is TRBJ2-1 and V is TRBV7-7; 10 nucleotides align to TRBD2. The germline gives CDR1 SSHAT, CDR2 FNYEAQ (reference sequence). The CDR3 contains 22 residues. DNA for the CDR3: TGTGCTTCCTCCCAGGGGTTAGCGGGGGGCTACTCCGCGGGGGGCTCCTACAATGAGCAGTTCTTC. The encoded protein is CASSQGLAGGYSAGGSYNEQFF. The full variable domain, completed using reference TRBV7-7 and TRBJ2-1, is GAGVSQSPRYKVTKRGQDVTLRCDPISSHATLYWYQQALGQGPEFLTYFNYEAQPDKSGLPSDRFSAERPEGSISTLTIQRTEQRDSAMYRCASSQGLAGGYSAGGSYNEQFFGPGTRLTVL.

The genes are TRBV27 and TRBJ2-5, with D unresolved. The CDR3 contains 14 residues. In germline, CDR1 is MNHEY, CDR2 SMNVEV (reference sequence). V was clipped by 5 bases and J by 0 bases, with 10 bases between them. The CDR3 DNA is TGTGCCAGCAGTGAAACTGGGTACCAAGAGACCCAGTACTTC. Translation gives CASSETGYQETQYF.

As to this clonotype: This may be a read error, as it is one base from a much larger clone. The chain recombines TRBV12-3 or TRBV12-4 with TRBJ2-5; D remains unclear. With 5 bases removed from V and 5 bases from J, the gap between germline ends came to 18 bases. The CDR3 consists of 15 residues. The CDR3 DNA reads TGTGCCAGCAGTAGAAAGCTGGAGACCAAGGAGACCCAGTACTTC. Translation gives CASSRKLETKETQYF.